This T cell receptor (beta chain) originates from a study of cytomegalovirus exposure and HLA in healthy donors. As for the study in general: It was reported in a later analysis that the roughly 120 validation repertoires used the same platform as the roughly 700 first-cohort repertoires. Study conclusions and caveats: The study flagged about 150 TCR beta chains as cytomegalovirus-associated. Testing in vitro showed a few CMV-associated chains specific for CMV antigens.

A note on this clone: Antigen unknown.

Assay: immunoSEQ multiplex PCR; the TCRdb copy retains only in-frame clones and omits some. The table shows 200,000 to 250,000 clones, with about 93% occurring only once. The CDR3 extends over 14 amino acids. V lost 2 bases to trimming and J lost 4 bases, with 8 bases between them. Germline CDR1 SGHTA, CDR2 FQGTGA. The sample taken for sequencing was PBMCs. The V gene is TRBV7-3, the J gene TRBJ2-2; no firm D call. This clonotype originated in a young woman in good health and CMV-seronegative. This CDR3 reads CASSLGLLTGELFF. CDR3 nucleotide sequence: TGTGCCAGCAGCTTAGGCCTTCTCACCGGGGAGCTGTTTTTT.